One sample yielded the 10 T cell receptor beta chains listed below, sequenced in a study of read filtering for tumor transcriptome and immune sequencing. The library was built from around 400 ng RNA with molecular barcoded adaptors for alpha/delta and beta/gamma chains. Each CDR3 protein is one row after TCRdb ran MiXCR on the reads. The sample contains fewer than 90,000 distinct CDR3 sequences, 10% to 15% of which appear only once. The sample taken for sequencing was a population of CD138-negative cells sorted from bone marrow. The receptors here all came from a donor aged 40 or over with multiple myeloma.

A remark on this clonotype: This sequence may be a read error, since a much larger clone differs from it by one base. V is TRBV11-2 and J is TRBJ2-1; D may be TRBD1 (5 bases). This CDR3 is 15 amino acids long. V was clipped by 2 bases and J by 8 bases, with 16 bases between them. Germline values: CDR1 SGHAT, CDR2 FQNNGV. The CDR3 region has the DNA TGTGCCAGCAGCTTAAGAGCAGGATGGGGCGATGAGCAGTTCTTC. It yields the protein CASSLRAGWGDEQFF.

This clonotype was observed many times. The chain uses TRBV18 and TRBJ2-3; TRBD2 is a possible D gene (6 bases). CDR1 and CDR2 from the germline V gene are KGHSH and LQKENI. The CDR3 sequence is 17 residues long. V was cut by 3 bases and J by 1 base, with 17 bases left in between. CDR3 sequence: CASSPPRDSYGTDTQYF. The CDR3 region has the DNA TGTGCCAGCTCACCTCCCCGGGACTCATACGGCACAGATACGCAGTATTTT.

This clonotype was found many times. At one of its ends the junction is not consistent with the germline gene, which may arise from a read error. CDR3 loop: CASSQRYGPSDTQYF. The CDR3 DNA reads TGTGCTAGCAGCCAAAGATATGGGCCGTCAGATACGCAGTATTTT. The V call is TRBV7-7, the J call TRBJ2-3; D ambiguous. Germline CDR1 is SSHAT and CDR2 is FNYEAQ (reference sequence). CDR3 length: 15 residues. Supplemented by reference TRBV7-7 and TRBJ2-3, the full variable domain reads GAGVSQSPRYKVTKRGQDVTLRCDPISSHATLYWYQQALGQGPEFLTYFNYEAQPDKSGLPSDRFSAERPEGSISTLTIQRTEQRDSAMYRCASSQRYGPSDTQYFGPGTRLTVL.

This clonotype showed up many times. The chain has TRBV4-2 and TRBJ2-1; possibly TRBD1 for D (6 bases). Deletions cut 0 bases from V and 7 bases from J, with 10 bases between. The germline V gene has CDR1 LGHNA and CDR2 YNFKEQ. The CDR3 has 14 amino acids. The CDR3 nucleotides are TGTGCCAGCAGCCAAGAGGGGGCATCGAATGAGCAGTTCTTC. Translating it yields CASSQEGASNEQFF.

As to this clonotype: A much larger clone sits a single nucleotide away, making a read error possible. The chain uses TRBV15 and TRBJ2-1, with 12 bases identical to TRBD2. The CDR3 covers 17 residues. Germline V gene sequence: CDR1 LNHNV, CDR2 YYDKDF (reference sequence). CDR3 sequence reads: CATSSSPTSGSYNERFF. CDR3 coding DNA: TGTGCCACCAGCAGCTCCCCGACTAGCGGGAGTTACAATGAGCGGTTCTTC.

This clonotype was recorded many times. The chain combines TRBV6-1 with TRBJ2-2, with 8 bases aligning to TRBD2. Germline assignment: CDR1 MNHNS and CDR2 SASEGT. The V segment lost 7 bases and the J segment 1 base; nucleotides outside the gene matches: 5. The CDR3 spans 15 residues. This CDR3 reads CASNLAGGNTGELFF. For the CDR3, the DNA is TGTGCCAGCAACCTCGCGGGAGGGAACACCGGGGAGCTGTTTTTT.

The table lists this clonotype with a few counts. The rearrangement links TRBV19 to TRBJ2-5, with a possible D match to TRBD1 (6 bases). This CDR3 has 14 amino acids. Trimming shortened V by 7 bases and J by 10 bases, and 22 bases separated the two germline ends. The germline V gene encodes CDR1 LNHDA and CDR2 SQIVND (reference sequence). The CDR3 coding sequence is TGTGCCAGTAAACCGGGACACGGCGGTACTGACCAGTACTTC. It is translated as CASKPGHGGTDQYF. Combining the CDR3 with reference TRBV19 and TRBJ2-5 gives the whole variable domain DGGITQSPKYLFRKEGQNVTLSCEQNLNHDAMYWYRQDPGQGLRLIYYSQIVNDFQKGDIAEGYSVSREKKESFPLTVTSAQKNPTAFYLCASKPGHGGTDQYFGPGTRLLVL.

A note on this clonotype: At one end the junction does not follow the germline gene, possibly because of a read error. The chain combines TRBV5-5 with TRBJ2-1; D is possibly TRBD2 (6 bases). The germline V gene encodes CDR1 SGHKS and CDR2 YYEKEE (reference sequence). The CDR3 runs to 14 residues. CDR3 sequence: CASNPLSGYNEQFF. CDR3 coding DNA: TGTGCCAGCAACCCGCTTAGCGGTTACAACGAGCAGTTCTTC.

In its sample, this clonotype was seen many times. CDR3 DNA sequence: TGTGCCAGCAGCCGGGACAGGGGGGAGACCCAGTACTTC. It encodes CASSRDRGETQYF. This sequence joins TRBV7-9 and TRBJ2-5, with 11 positions matching TRBD1. V trimming: 5 bases; J trimming: 5 bases; junction bases outside the gene matches: 1. The germline CDR1 and CDR2 sequences are SEHNR and FQNEAQ (reference sequence). The CDR3 loop spans 13 amino acids.

This clonotype was observed many times. This chain uses TRBV20-1 with TRBJ2-5; D remains unclear. The CDR3 contains 11 residues. Germline CDR1 DFQATT, CDR2 SNEGSKA (reference sequence). Trimming stripped 5 bases from V and 3 bases from J, with 7 bases between. In nucleotides, the CDR3 is TGCAGTGCTGGGCTCAAAGAGACCCAGTACTTC. As protein: CSAGLKETQYF.